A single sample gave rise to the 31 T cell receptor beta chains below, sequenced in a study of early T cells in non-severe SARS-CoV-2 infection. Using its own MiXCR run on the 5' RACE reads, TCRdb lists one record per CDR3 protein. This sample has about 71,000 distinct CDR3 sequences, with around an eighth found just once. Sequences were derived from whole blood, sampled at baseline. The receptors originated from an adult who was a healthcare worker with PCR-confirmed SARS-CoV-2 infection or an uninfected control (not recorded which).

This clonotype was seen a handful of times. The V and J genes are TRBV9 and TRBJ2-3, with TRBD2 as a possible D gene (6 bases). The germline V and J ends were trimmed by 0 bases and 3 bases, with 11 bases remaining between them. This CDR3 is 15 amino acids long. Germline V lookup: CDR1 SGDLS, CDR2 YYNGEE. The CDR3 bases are TGTGCCAGCAGCGTAGTTGGTAGCGGTACAGATACGCAGTATTTT. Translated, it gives CASSVVGSGTDTQYF.

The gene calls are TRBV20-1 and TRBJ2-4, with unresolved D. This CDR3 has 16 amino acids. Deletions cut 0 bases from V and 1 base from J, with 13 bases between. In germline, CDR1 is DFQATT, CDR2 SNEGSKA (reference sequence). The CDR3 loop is CSARDLGRRAKNIQYF. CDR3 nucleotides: TGCAGTGCTAGAGATCTCGGCAGAAGGGCCAAAAACATTCAGTACTTC.

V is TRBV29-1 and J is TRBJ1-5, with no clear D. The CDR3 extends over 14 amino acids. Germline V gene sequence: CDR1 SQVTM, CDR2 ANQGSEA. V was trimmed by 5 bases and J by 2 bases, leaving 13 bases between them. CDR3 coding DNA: TGCAGCGTTAGAGTATCGGGCGGCAATCAGCCCCAGCATTTT. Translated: CSVRVSGGNQPQHF.

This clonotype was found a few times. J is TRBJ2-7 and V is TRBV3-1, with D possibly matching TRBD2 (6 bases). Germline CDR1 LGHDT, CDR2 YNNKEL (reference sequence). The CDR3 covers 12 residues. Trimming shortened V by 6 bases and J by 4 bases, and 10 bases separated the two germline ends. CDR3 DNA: TGTGCCAGCAGTCTCCGGGAGTACGAGCAGTACTTC. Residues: CASSLREYEQYF.

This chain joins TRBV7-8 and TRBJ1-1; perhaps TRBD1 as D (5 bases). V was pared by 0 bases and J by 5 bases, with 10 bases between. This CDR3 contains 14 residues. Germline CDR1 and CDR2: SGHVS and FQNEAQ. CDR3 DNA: TGTGCCAGCAGCTTAGCTGGGGCTCATACTGAAGCTTTCTTT. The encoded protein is CASSLAGAHTEAFF. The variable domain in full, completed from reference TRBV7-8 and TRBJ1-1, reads GAGVSQSPRYKVAKRGQDVALRCDPISGHVSLFWYQQALGQGPEFLTYFQNEAQLDKSGLPSDRFFAERPEGSVSTLKIQRTQQEDSAVYLCASSLAGAHTEAFFGQGTRLTVV.

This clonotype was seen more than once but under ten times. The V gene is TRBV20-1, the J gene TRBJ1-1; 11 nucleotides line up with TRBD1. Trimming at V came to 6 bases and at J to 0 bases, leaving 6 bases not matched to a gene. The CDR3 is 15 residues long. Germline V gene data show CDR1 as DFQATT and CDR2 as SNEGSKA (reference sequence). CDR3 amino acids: CSAFGTGGLNTEAFF. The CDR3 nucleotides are TGCAGTGCGTTCGGGACAGGGGGTCTGAACACTGAAGCTTTCTTT.

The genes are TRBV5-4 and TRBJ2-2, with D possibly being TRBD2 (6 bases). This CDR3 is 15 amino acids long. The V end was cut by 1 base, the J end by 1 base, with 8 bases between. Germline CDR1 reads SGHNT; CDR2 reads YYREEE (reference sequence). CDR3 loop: CASSLSRENTGELFF. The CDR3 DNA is TGTGCCAGCAGCTTGTCGCGGGAGAACACCGGGGAGCTGTTTTTT. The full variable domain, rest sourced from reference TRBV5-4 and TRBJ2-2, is ETGVTQSPTHLIKTRGQQVTLRCSSQSGHNTVSWYQQALGQGPQFIFQYYREEENGRGNFPPRFSGLQFPNYSSELNVNALELDDSALYLCASSLSRENTGELFFGEGSRLTVL.

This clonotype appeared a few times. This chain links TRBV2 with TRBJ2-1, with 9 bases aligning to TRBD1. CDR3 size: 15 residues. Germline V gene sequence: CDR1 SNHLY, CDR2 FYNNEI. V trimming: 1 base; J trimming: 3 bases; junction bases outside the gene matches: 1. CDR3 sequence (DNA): TGTGCCAGCAGTGAAGTGGGACAGGGCTACAATGAGCAGTTCTTC. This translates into CASSEVGQGYNEQFF. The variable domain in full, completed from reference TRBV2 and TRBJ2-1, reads EPEVTQTPSHQVTQMGQEVILRCVPISNHLYFYWYRQILGQKVEFLVSFYNNEISEKSEIFDDQFSVERPDGSNFTLKIRSTKLEDSAMYFCASSEVGQGYNEQFFGPGTRLTVL.

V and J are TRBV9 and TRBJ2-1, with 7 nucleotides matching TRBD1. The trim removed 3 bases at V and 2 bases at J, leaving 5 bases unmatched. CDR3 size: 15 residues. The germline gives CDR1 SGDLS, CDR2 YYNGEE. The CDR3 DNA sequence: TGTGCCAGCAGCGGTGGGACAGTTCCCTACAATGAGCAGTTCTTC. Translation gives CASSGGTVPYNEQFF.

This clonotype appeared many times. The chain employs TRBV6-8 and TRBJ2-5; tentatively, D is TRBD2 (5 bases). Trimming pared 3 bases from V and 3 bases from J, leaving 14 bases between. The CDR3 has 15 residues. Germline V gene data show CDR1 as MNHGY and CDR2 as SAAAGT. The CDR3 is CASSYGRAREETQYF. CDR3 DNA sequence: TGTGCCAGCAGTTATGGGCGGGCGCGTGAAGAGACCCAGTACTTC.

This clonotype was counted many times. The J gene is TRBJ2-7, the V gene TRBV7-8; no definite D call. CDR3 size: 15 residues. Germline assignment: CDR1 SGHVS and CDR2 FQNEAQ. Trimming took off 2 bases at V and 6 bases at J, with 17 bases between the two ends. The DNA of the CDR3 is TGTGCCAGCAGCTTAATTTCGGACCCGACCAGCGAGCAGTACTTC. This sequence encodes CASSLISDPTSEQYF.

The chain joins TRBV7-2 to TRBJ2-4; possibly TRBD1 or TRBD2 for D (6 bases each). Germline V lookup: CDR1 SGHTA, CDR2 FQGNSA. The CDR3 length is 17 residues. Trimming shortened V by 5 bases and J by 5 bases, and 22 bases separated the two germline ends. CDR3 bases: TGTGCCAGCAGCACCACCGGGGGCAGGGGCGGGGAAAACATTCAGTACTTC. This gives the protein CASSTTGGRGGENIQYF.

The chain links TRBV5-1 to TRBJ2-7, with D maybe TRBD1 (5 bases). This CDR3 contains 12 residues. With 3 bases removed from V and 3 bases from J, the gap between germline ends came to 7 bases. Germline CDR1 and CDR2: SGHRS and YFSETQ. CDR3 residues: CASSWGGYEQYF. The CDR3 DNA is TGCGCCAGCAGCTGGGGCGGCTACGAGCAGTACTTC. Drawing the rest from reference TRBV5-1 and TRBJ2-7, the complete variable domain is KAGVTQTPRYLIKTRGQQVTLSCSPISGHRSVSWYQQTPGQGLQFLFEYFSETQRNKGNFPGRFSGRQFSNSRSEMNVSTLELGDSALYLCASSWGGYEQYFGPGTRLTVT.

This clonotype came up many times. CDR3 sequence reads: CASSLLAGLRETQYF. The DNA of the CDR3 is TGCGCCAGCAGCTTACTAGCGGGGCTTCGGGAGACCCAGTACTTC. The V call is TRBV5-1, the J call TRBJ2-5; 10 bases agree with TRBD2. V was clipped by 2 bases and J by 5 bases; unmatched bases: 6. The CDR3 covers 15 residues. Germline values: CDR1 SGHRS, CDR2 YFSETQ.

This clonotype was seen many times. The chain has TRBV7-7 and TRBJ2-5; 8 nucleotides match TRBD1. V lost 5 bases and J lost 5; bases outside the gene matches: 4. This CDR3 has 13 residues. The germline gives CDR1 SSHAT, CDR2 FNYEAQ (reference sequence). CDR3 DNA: TGTGCCAGCAGCAACAGGGGGGTGGAGACCCAGTACTTC. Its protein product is CASSNRGVETQYF.

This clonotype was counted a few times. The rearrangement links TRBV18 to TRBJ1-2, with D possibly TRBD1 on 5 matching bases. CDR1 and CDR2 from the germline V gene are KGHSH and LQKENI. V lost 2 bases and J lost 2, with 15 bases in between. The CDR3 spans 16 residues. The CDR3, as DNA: TGTGCCAGCTCACCAACGGACAATCCAGGAAACTATGGCTACACCTTC. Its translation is CASSPTDNPGNYGYTF.

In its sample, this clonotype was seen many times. The CDR3 protein is CASSRASGGAPEQFF. In DNA form, the CDR3 reads TGTGCCAGCAGTCGAGCTAGCGGGGGGGCCCCTGAGCAGTTCTTC. J is TRBJ2-1 and V is TRBV2, with 12 bases aligning to TRBD2. Per germline, CDR1 SNHLY and CDR2 FYNNEI. This CDR3 comprises 15 residues. V lost 5 bases and J lost 9; bases outside the gene matches: 8.

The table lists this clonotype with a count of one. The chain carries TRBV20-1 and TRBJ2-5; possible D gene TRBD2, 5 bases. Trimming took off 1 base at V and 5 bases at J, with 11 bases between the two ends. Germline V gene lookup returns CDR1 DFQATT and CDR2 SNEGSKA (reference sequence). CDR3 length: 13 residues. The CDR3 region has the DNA TGCAGTGCTAGAGGAAACCAGCGGGAGACCCAGTACTTC. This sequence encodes CSARGNQRETQYF.

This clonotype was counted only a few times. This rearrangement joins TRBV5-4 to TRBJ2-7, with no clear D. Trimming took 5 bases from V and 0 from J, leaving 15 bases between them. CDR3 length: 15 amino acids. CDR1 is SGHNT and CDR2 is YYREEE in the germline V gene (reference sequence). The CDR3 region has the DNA TGTGCCAGCAGTTCCGTGGGCGGTACCTCCTACGAGCAGTACTTC. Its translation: CASSSVGGTSYEQYF.

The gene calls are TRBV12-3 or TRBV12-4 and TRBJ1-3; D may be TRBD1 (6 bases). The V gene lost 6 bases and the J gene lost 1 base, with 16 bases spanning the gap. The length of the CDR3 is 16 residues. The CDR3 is CASSHPGTLSGNTIYF. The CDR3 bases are TGTGCCAGCAGCCACCCCGGGACACTTTCTGGAAACACCATATATTTT.

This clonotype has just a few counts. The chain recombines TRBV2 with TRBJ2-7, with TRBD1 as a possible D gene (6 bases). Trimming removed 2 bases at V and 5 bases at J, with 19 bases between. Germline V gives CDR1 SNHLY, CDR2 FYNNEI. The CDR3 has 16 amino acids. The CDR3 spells CASSERALQGTNEQYF. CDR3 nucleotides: TGTGCCAGCAGTGAAAGAGCGTTGCAGGGGACCAACGAGCAGTACTTC.

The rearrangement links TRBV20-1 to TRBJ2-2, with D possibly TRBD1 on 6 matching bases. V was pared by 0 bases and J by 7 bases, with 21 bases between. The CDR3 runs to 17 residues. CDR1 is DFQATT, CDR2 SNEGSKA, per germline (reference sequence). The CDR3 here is CSARDSTGQGVFGELFF. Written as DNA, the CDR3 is TGCAGTGCTAGAGATTCAACGGGACAAGGAGTATTCGGGGAGCTGTTTTTT.

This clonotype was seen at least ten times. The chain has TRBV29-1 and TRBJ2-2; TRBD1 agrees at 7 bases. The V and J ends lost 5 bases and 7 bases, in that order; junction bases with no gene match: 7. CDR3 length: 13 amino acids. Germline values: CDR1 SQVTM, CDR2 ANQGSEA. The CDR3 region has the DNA TGCAGCGTTTTCACAGGGGCGGTCGGGGAGCTGTTTTTT. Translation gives CSVFTGAVGELFF.

Here the CDR3 reads CASSYPLAGGANEQFF. As DNA, the CDR3 is TGTGCCAGCAGTTACCCACTAGCGGGGGGTGCAAATGAGCAGTTCTTC. This chain connects TRBV6-6 to TRBJ2-1, with 12 bases aligning to TRBD2. CDR3 length equals 16 residues. The germline CDR1 and CDR2 sequences are MNHNY and SVGAGI (reference sequence). Trimming took 2 bases from V and 7 from J; bases not matched to a gene: 6.

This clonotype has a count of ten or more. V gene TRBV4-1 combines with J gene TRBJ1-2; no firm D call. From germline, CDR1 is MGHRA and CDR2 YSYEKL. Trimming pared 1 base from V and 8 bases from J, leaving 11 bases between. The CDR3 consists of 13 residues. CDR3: CASSQARSEGYTF. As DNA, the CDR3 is TGCGCCAGCAGCCAAGCCAGGAGTGAGGGCTACACCTTC.

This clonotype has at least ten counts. Written as DNA, the CDR3 is TGTGCCAGCAGCCAAGCTAATTCACCCCTCCACTTT. Protein: CASSQANSPLHF. The chain recombines TRBV4-2 with TRBJ1-6; D is unclear. Germline CDR1 reads LGHNA; CDR2 reads YNFKEQ. The CDR3 is made up of 12 amino acids. V shed 1 base and J shed 6 bases, with 1 base lying between them.

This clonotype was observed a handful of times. The CDR3 sequence: CASKQGRETQYF. CDR3 DNA sequence: TGTGCCAGCAAACAGGGACGAGAGACCCAGTACTTC. The J gene is TRBJ2-5, the V gene TRBV6-6, with a possible D match to TRBD1 (6 bases). Trimming removed 7 bases from V and 4 bases from J, with 10 bases in between. CDR3 length: 12 residues. Germline values: CDR1 MNHNY, CDR2 SVGAGI (reference sequence).

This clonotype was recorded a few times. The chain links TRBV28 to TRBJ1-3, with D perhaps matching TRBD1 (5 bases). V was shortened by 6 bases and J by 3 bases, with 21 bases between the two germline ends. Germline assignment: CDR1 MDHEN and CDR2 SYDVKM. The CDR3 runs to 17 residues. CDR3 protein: CASSSAFTGWSGNTIYF. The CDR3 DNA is TGTGCCAGCAGCTCCGCCTTTACAGGTTGGAGTGGAAACACCATATATTTT.

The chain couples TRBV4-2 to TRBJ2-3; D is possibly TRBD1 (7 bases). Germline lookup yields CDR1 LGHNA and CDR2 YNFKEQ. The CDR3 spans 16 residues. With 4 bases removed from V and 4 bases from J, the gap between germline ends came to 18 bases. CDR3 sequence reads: CASSPGQGGRADTQYF. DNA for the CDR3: TGTGCCAGCAGCCCGGGTCAGGGGGGCAGGGCAGATACGCAGTATTTT.

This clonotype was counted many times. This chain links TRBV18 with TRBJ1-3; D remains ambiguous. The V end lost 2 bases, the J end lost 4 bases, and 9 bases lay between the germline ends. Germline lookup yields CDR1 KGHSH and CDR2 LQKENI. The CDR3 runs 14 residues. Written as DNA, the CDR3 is TGTGCCAGCTCACCAAAGATCGAGGGAAACACCATATATTTT. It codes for CASSPKIEGNTIYF. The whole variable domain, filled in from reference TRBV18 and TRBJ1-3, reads NAGVMQNPRHLVRRRGQEARLRCSPMKGHSHVYWYRQLPEEGLKFMVYLQKENIIDESGMPKERFSAEFPKEGPSILRIQQVVRGDSAAYFCASSPKIEGNTIYFGEGSWLTVV.

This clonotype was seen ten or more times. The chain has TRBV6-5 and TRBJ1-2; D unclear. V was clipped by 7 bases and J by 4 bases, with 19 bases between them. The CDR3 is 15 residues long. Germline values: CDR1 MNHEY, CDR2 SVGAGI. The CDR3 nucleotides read TGTGCCAGCACCCTCGACGGCTCCGGCGGCTATGGCTACACCTTC. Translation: CASTLDGSGGYGYTF.